The T cell receptor (beta chain) described here comes from a study of OX40 agonist ivuxolimab in advanced cancers. Turning to the study itself: Of mixed ages from about 23 to 90 and averaging approximately 60 years, the group was about 80% male. General observations from the study: Doses of 0.1 to 3.0 mg/kg were accompanied by clonal expansion of CD4+ and CD8+ blood T cells by week 6. Averaged across samples, CD8+ T cells carried more expanded clones than CD4+ did.

Germline V gene lookup returns CDR1 SGHAT and CDR2 FQNNGV. The CDR3 length is 14 residues. V lost 0 bases, J lost 7 bases, and 3 bases stayed unmatched. Using immunoSEQ multiplex PCR, the repertoire was profiled, and TCRdb retains in-frame clones only, with some absent. The sample lists some 48,000 clones; about 81% were seen once. Concerning this clone: Its antigen is not identified.

The chain has TRBV11-2 and TRBJ1-2; 9 positions agree with TRBD1. The sequencing here drew on CD4+ or CD8+ T cells sorted from blood, taken in a trial of the OX40 agonist ivuxolimab. This clonotype was obtained from an adult with an advanced solid tumor such as melanoma, head and neck, liver or kidney cancer. The CDR3 nucleotides are TGTGCCAGCAGCTTAGATAGGGACAGGGTTGGCTACACCTTC. Protein product: CASSLDRDRVGYTF. Full variable domain (remainder filled in from reference TRBV11-2 and TRBJ1-2): EAGVAQSPRYKIIEKRQSVAFWCNPISGHATLYWYQQILGQGPKLLIQFQNNGVVDDSQLPKDRFSAERLKGVDSTLKIQPAKLEDSAVYLCASSLDRDRVGYTFGSGTRLTVV.